This passage covers 27 T cell receptor beta chains from one sample sequenced in a study of blood T cell repertoires in COVID-19. Profiled with immunoSEQ multiplex PCR; TCRdb holds only in-frame clones, not every one. The sample has approximately 500,000 clones, approximately 85% seen once. The sample comprised peripheral blood. The receptor set was obtained from a human donor in a cohort sampled during active COVID-19.

CDR3 coding DNA: TGTGCCAGCAGATTTACGGGACAGACCCCTGAAGCTTTCTTT. Translation: CASRFTGQTPEAFF. This chain uses TRBV6-5 with TRBJ1-1, with TRBD1 matching 7 bases. J lost 6 bases, V lost 6 bases, and 10 bases had no gene match. The V gene's germline CDR1 is MNHEY and CDR2 SVGAGI. This CDR3 has 14 amino acids.

The chain couples TRBV7-6 to TRBJ2-2; D gene uncertain. The CDR3 is made up of 12 amino acids. Germline V gene data show CDR1 as SGHVS and CDR2 as FNYEAQ. The V end was cut by 1 base, the J end by 6 bases, with 3 bases between. This CDR3 reads CASSLGAGELFF. The CDR3 DNA is TGTGCCAGCAGCTTAGGCGCCGGGGAGCTGTTTTTT.

V and J are TRBV7-9 and TRBJ1-2; 9 nucleotides agree with TRBD1. The CDR3 extends over 16 amino acids. Losses at the gene ends were 6 bases for V and 2 bases for J; bases not matched to a gene: 10. From germline, CDR1 is SEHNR and CDR2 FQNEAQ (reference sequence). The CDR3 sequence is CASSLLRDRDNYGYTF. For the CDR3, the DNA is TGTGCCAGCAGTTTGCTCCGGGACAGGGACAACTATGGCTACACCTTC.

The rearrangement uses TRBV10-2 and TRBJ2-1; TRBD2 agrees at 7 bases. The CDR3 consists of 16 residues. The junction had 6 bases not matched to a gene; V was cut back by 0 bases and J by 4 bases. Germline lookup yields CDR1 WSHSY and CDR2 SAAADI. This CDR3 reads CASSESGGSGYNEQFF. CDR3 nucleotide sequence: TGCGCCAGCAGTGAGTCGGGCGGGAGTGGGTACAATGAGCAGTTCTTC.

This chain connects TRBV4-3 to TRBJ1-6; TRBD1 matches at 11 bases. This CDR3 has 17 residues. Trimming took 1 base from V and 7 from J; bases not matched to a gene: 6. Germline CDR1 reads LGHNA; CDR2 reads YSLEER. The CDR3 region has the DNA TGCGCCAGCAGCCAAGGCACCCGGACAGGGGGCAATTCACCCCTCCACTTT. Translated: CASSQGTRTGGNSPLHF.

The rearrangement joins TRBV20-1 to TRBJ2-1; D may be TRBD2 (5 bases). V was trimmed by 3 bases and J by 6 bases, leaving 9 bases between them. CDR1 DFQATT and CDR2 SNEGSKA come from the germline V gene (reference sequence). CDR3 length: 12 amino acids. The CDR3 coding sequence is TGCAGTGCTAGTCTAGCTGGCAATGAGCAGTTCTTC. Protein sequence: CSASLAGNEQFF.

The V call is TRBV30, the J call TRBJ2-2; a weak D match, TRBD2 (6 bases). V lost 4 bases, J lost 7 bases, and 16 bases lay in between. This CDR3 is built from 14 residues. Germline CDR1 and CDR2: GTSNPN and SVGIG (reference sequence). CDR3: CAWNSFSGGGELFF. For the CDR3, the DNA is TGTGCCTGGAACAGTTTTAGCGGCGGCGGGGAGCTGTTTTTT.

This chain links TRBV7-8 with TRBJ1-6, with TRBD1 as a possible D gene (5 bases). From germline, CDR1 is SGHVS and CDR2 FQNEAQ. Deletions cut 7 bases from V and 7 bases from J, with 14 bases between. The CDR3 spans 14 residues. The CDR3 loop reads CASTRGGTNSPLHF. The CDR3 region has the DNA TGTGCCAGCACCCGGGGGGGTACCAATTCACCCCTCCACTTT.

The chain couples TRBV30 to TRBJ1-4; D unresolved. There are 17 residues in the CDR3. V gave up 2 bases and J gave up 5 bases, with 21 bases separating them. Germline assignment: CDR1 GTSNPN and CDR2 SVGIG (reference sequence). The chain's CDR3 is CAWSSILERMENEKLFF. The CDR3 nucleotides are TGTGCCTGGAGTTCAATTCTGGAGAGGATGGAGAATGAAAAACTGTTTTTT.

The CDR3 is CASRPITGGIGELFF. CDR3 sequence (DNA): TGTGCCAGTAGACCGATAACAGGGGGAATCGGGGAGCTGTTTTTT. This rearrangement joins TRBV2 to TRBJ2-2; 8 positions match TRBD1. The CDR3 is made up of 15 amino acids. Germline CDR1 is SNHLY and CDR2 is FYNNEI. The V segment lost 9 bases and the J segment 7 bases; nucleotides outside the gene matches: 13. Using reference TRBV2 and TRBJ2-2 for the parts outside the CDR3, the full variable domain is EPEVTQTPSHQVTQMGQEVILRCVPISNHLYFYWYRQILGQKVEFLVSFYNNEISEKSEIFDDQFSVERPDGSNFTLKIRSTKLEDSAMYFCASRPITGGIGELFFGEGSRLTVL.

This chain connects TRBV18 to TRBJ1-1, with D possibly TRBD1 on 6 matching bases. This CDR3 has 14 residues. Germline CDR1 KGHSH, CDR2 LQKENI. V lost 2 bases to trimming and J lost 5 bases, with 12 bases between them. This CDR3 reads CASSPTGLGTEAFF. CDR3 sequence (DNA): TGTGCCAGCTCACCAACAGGGCTGGGTACTGAAGCTTTCTTT.

The chain combines TRBV9 with TRBJ1-3; D remains unclear. Trimming cost V 3 bases and J 8 bases, with 12 bases left between them. Germline V lookup: CDR1 SGDLS, CDR2 YYNGEE. The CDR3 spans 13 residues. CDR3: CASSAPQPDTIYF. The DNA for the CDR3 is TGTGCCAGCAGCGCACCTCAACCGGACACCATATATTTT.

This clone occurred once. This rearrangement joins TRBV6-6 to TRBJ2-4; possible D gene TRBD2, 6 bases. Trimming took off 6 bases at V and 1 base at J, with 16 bases between the two ends. Germline CDR1 and CDR2: MNHNY and SVGAGI (reference sequence). The CDR3 runs to 16 residues. CDR3 nucleotide sequence: TGTGCCAGCAGCCCTGGAGGGGCAAGGGCCAAAAACATTCAGTACTTC. Its translation is CASSPGGARAKNIQYF.

This clone was detected only a few times. V and J are TRBV11-2 and TRBJ2-7; D not resolved. The CDR3 contains 13 residues. Germline values: CDR1 SGHAT, CDR2 FQNNGV. Trimming left V 4 bases short and J 0 bases short, with 7 bases between. The CDR3 region is CASSSLRSYEQYF. CDR3 bases: TGTGCCAGCAGCTCCCTTCGCTCCTACGAGCAGTACTTC.

J is TRBJ2-1 and V is TRBV7-2; no clear D gene. Trimming left V 2 bases short and J 2 bases short, with 13 bases between. CDR1 SGHTA and CDR2 FQGNSA come from the germline V gene. The CDR3 spans 16 residues. The CDR3 nucleotides are TGTGCCAGCAGCTTAAAAGTAGAGTCCGCCTACAATGAGCAGTTCTTC. Its translation is CASSLKVESAYNEQFF.

The CDR3 DNA reads TGTGCCAGCAGCCCCCGGGGTAGCGGGAGGGTCACAGATACGCAGTATTTT. It yields the protein CASSPRGSGRVTDTQYF. V gene TRBV9 combines with J gene TRBJ2-3; 11 positions agree with TRBD2. The junction had 9 bases not matched to a gene; V was cut back by 4 bases and J by 2 bases. CDR3 size: 17 residues. CDR1 and CDR2 from the germline V gene are SGDLS and YYNGEE.

This clone came up a few times. The CDR3: CASSQDLGPPGTQYF. The CDR3 bases are TGTGCCAGCAGCCAAGATTTAGGTCCTCCGGGGACCCAGTACTTC. The chain employs TRBV3-1 (or the pseudogene TRBV3-2) and TRBJ2-5, with D hard to call. The CDR3 sequence is 15 residues long. V lost 0 bases and J lost 7, with 15 bases in between. Per germline, CDR1 LGHDT and CDR2 YNNKEL (reference sequence).

The chain carries TRBV7-2 and TRBJ1-1; D not certain. Looked up from germline, CDR1 is SGHTA and CDR2 is FQGNSA. Trimming took off 1 base at V and 0 bases at J, with 9 bases between the two ends. The CDR3 contains 15 residues. The CDR3 bases are TGTGCCAGCAGCTTAGGTCAGGTCCTGAACACTGAAGCTTTCTTT. Translating it yields CASSLGQVLNTEAFF.

The chain employs TRBV14 and TRBJ2-5; possibly TRBD2 for D (5 bases). Germline lookup yields CDR1 SGHDN and CDR2 FVKESK. This CDR3 region has 13 residues. Trimming left V 2 bases short and J 8 bases short, with 12 bases between. The CDR3 coding sequence is TGTGCCAGCAGCCAAAACGAGGGCGAAACCCAGTACTTC. Protein product: CASSQNEGETQYF.

This sequence joins TRBV9 and TRBJ2-2, with 7 positions matching TRBD2. The CDR3 extends over 16 amino acids. Germline CDR1 and CDR2: SGDLS and YYNGEE. Unmatched junction bases numbered 9, after V lost 1 base and J lost 6 bases. CDR3 in amino acids: CASSVIPGLPPGELFF. CDR3 nucleotides: TGTGCCAGCAGCGTAATTCCGGGACTACCGCCCGGGGAGCTGTTTTTT.

V gene TRBV28 combines with J gene TRBJ2-7; the match to TRBD1 covers 8 bases. V shed 6 bases, J shed 1 base, and the junction held 5 bases outside the gene matches. This CDR3 spans 14 amino acids. In germline, CDR1 is MDHEN, CDR2 SYDVKM. DNA for the CDR3: TGTGCCAGCAGGCCGCAGGGGGCTTCCTACGAGCAGTACTTC. Protein: CASRPQGASYEQYF.

The rearrangement uses TRBV6-1 and TRBJ2-2; 8 nucleotides align to TRBD1. The CDR3 runs to 14 residues. V lost 2 bases and J lost 7; bases outside the gene matches: 3. Germline CDR1 reads MNHNS; CDR2 reads SASEGT. CDR3 residues: CASSEQGANGELFF. Written as DNA, the CDR3 is TGTGCCAGCAGTGAACAGGGGGCGAACGGGGAGCTGTTTTTT.

The chain employs TRBV5-4 and TRBJ2-2; 11 nucleotides agree with TRBD1. J lost 6 bases, V lost 4 bases, and 8 bases had no gene match. The CDR3 spans 16 residues. Per the germline V gene, CDR1 is SGHNT and CDR2 is YYREEE (reference sequence). As DNA, the CDR3 is TGTGCCAGCAGCGGACCCGGGACAGGGGGTGCCGGGGAGCTGTTTTTT. Translating gives CASSGPGTGGAGELFF.

V usage is TRBV7-2 and J usage is TRBJ2-5, with D possibly matching TRBD2 (6 bases). Germline V lookup: CDR1 SGHTA, CDR2 FQGNSA. V was trimmed by 4 bases and J by 0 bases, leaving 18 bases between them. This CDR3 region has 17 residues. In DNA form, the CDR3 reads TGTGCCAGCAGCTCAACACTAGCAGGAAGGTACCAAGAGACCCAGTACTTC. It specifies CASSSTLAGRYQETQYF.

J is TRBJ2-7 and V is TRBV27; possible D gene TRBD1, 6 bases. CDR1 is MNHEY, CDR2 SMNVEV, per germline (reference sequence). The CDR3 sequence is 16 residues long. V was trimmed by 0 bases and J by 7 bases, leaving 19 bases between them. In nucleotides, the CDR3 is TGTGCCAGCAGTTTATCCCCCACGGGACAAGCTTTAGAGCAGTACTTC. This encodes CASSLSPTGQALEQYF.

The V and J genes are TRBV6-5 and TRBJ2-7, with TRBD2 matching 13 bases. CDR1 is MNHEY, CDR2 SVGAGI, per germline. CDR3 length equals 15 residues. With V trimmed by 1 base and J by 4 bases, 1 base remained unmatched. CDR3 loop: CASSYWTSGSYEQYF. As DNA, the CDR3 is TGTGCCAGCAGTTACTGGACTAGCGGGAGTTACGAGCAGTACTTC.

This rearrangement joins TRBV4-3 to TRBJ1-1; tentatively, D is TRBD1 (5 bases). Per the germline V gene, CDR1 is LGHNA and CDR2 is YSLEER. Trimming removed 3 bases at V and 5 bases at J, with 10 bases between. The CDR3 is 13 residues long. The CDR3 loop is CASSQTVWTEAFF. CDR3 DNA sequence: TGCGCCAGCAGCCAGACAGTTTGGACTGAAGCTTTCTTT.